The subject of this entry is one T cell receptor beta chain. Its target is unknown. Germline CDR1 is MGHDK and CDR2 is SYGVNS. The CDR3 consists of 14 residues. The V gene lost 3 bases and the J gene lost 2 bases, with 8 bases spanning the gap. The data belong to a study of graft-versus-host responses after intestinal transplantation. Sequenced by immunoSEQ multiplex PCR; TCRdb stores in-frame clones only, minus some. The table records about 89,000 clones, roughly 92% of them present only once. The rearrangement joins TRBV25-1 to TRBJ1-5; D is ambiguous. The source of this sequence is a human donor who received an intestinal transplant. The sample in question was unstimulated CD4+ T cells sorted from spleen or lymph node cells, obtained before intestinal transplant. The CDR3 nucleotides are TGTGCCAGCAGTGATTCCCGGGGCAATCAGCCCCAGCATTTT. This gives the protein CASSDSRGNQPQHF.